This T cell receptor beta chain was documented in a study of T cell repertoires in cytomegalovirus infection. TCRdb ran MiXCR on the reads and lists one entry per CDR3 protein. The data show approximately 910,000 distinct CDR3 sequences, roughly 31% seen once. As regards this clonotype: The antigen is not known.

V lost 2 bases, J lost 7 bases, and 5 bases stayed unmatched. Germline lookup yields CDR1 SEHNR and CDR2 FQNEAQ (reference sequence). The CDR3 has 14 amino acids. The source was cultured CD8+ T cells from PBMCs, collected from culture after CMV antigen stimulation. This receptor was obtained from a human donor in good health (CMV status not recorded). Some clones in this sample may be carry-over from other donors' samples. V is TRBV7-9 and J is TRBJ1-2; 9 nucleotides line up with TRBD1. CDR3 protein: CASSLMGQGSGYTF. CDR3 coding DNA: TGTGCCAGCAGCTTAATGGGACAGGGATCTGGCTACACCTTC.